The 22 T cell receptor beta chains below come from one sample, sequenced in a study of regulatory T cells in long-lasting Graves disease. With iRepertoire HTBI primers and Arm-PCR of CDR3 regions, TCR beta libraries were built. MiXCR was run by TCRdb on the multiplex PCR reads, yielding one entry per CDR3 protein. This table holds approximately 470,000 distinct CDR3 sequences, about 16% found once. The sample's time point: newly diagnosed GD, antithyroid drugs for less than 3 months. Extracted PBMC RNA gave rise to the TCR library. The same sample was also studied in work on T cells in Graves' hyperthyroidism and ophthalmopathy.

The input for sequencing was peripheral blood mononuclear cells (PBMCs), taken at new diagnosis, from a patient treated with antithyroid drugs. Receptors originate from a middle-aged man with Graves disease.

This clonotype turned up a few times. The chain is built from TRBV30 and TRBJ1-1; no firm D call. With 5 bases removed from V and 1 base from J, the gap between germline ends came to 8 bases. CDR1 is GTSNPN, CDR2 SVGIG, per germline (reference sequence). This CDR3 comprises 12 residues. CDR3 sequence (DNA): TGTGCCTGGCTCTGGGGGAACACTGAAGCTTTCTTT. Encoded protein: CAWLWGNTEAFF. Supplemented by reference TRBV30 and TRBJ1-1, the full variable domain reads SQTIHQWPATLVQPVGSPLSLECTVEGTSNPNLYWYRQAAGRGLQLLFYSVGIGQISSEVPQNLSASRPQDRQFILSSKKLLLSDSGFYLCAWLWGNTEAFFGQGTRLTVV.

This clonotype was counted many times. V is TRBV4-1 and J is TRBJ2-7; 9 nucleotides align to TRBD2. Germline trimming cut 4 bases from V and 5 bases from J; bases unmatched to any gene: 9. Germline-derived CDR1 and CDR2 are MGHRA and YSYEKL. The CDR3 has 15 residues. The CDR3 DNA is TGCGCCAGCAGCCTAGCGGGAGCCTCTATGAACGAGCAGTACTTC. The encoded protein is CASSLAGASMNEQYF.

This clonotype was picked up many times. Here the CDR3 reads CASSSDGRTGEIGANVLTF. CDR3 nucleotide sequence: TGTGCCAGCAGTTCGGATGGTAGGACAGGGGAGATTGGGGCCAACGTCCTGACTTTC. The chain uses TRBV12-3 or TRBV12-4 and TRBJ2-6; 9 nucleotides line up with TRBD1. Germline trimming cut 4 bases from V and 3 bases from J; bases unmatched to any gene: 13. CDR3 length equals 19 residues.

Points on this clonotype: A far larger clone differs by one base, so this is likely a read error. This chain links TRBV28 with TRBJ2-7; D is possibly TRBD1 (6 bases). Trimming took 6 bases from V and 2 from J, leaving 11 bases between them. Germline CDR1 is MDHEN and CDR2 is SYDVKM. The CDR3 sequence is 13 residues long. CDR3 amino acids: CASRRDNAYEQYF. In DNA form, the CDR3 reads TGTGCCAGCAGACGGGACAACGCCTACGAGCAGTACTTC.

This clonotype was recorded many times. The chain couples TRBV3-1 to TRBJ2-1; 11 bases align to TRBD2. J gave up 7 bases and V 6 bases, and 8 bases lay outside the gene matches. This CDR3 has 15 amino acids. CDR1 is LGHDT, CDR2 YNNKEL, per germline (reference sequence). The CDR3 spells CASSLLAGGSNEQFF. CDR3 in DNA: TGTGCCAGCAGTCTTCTAGCGGGAGGTTCGAATGAGCAGTTCTTC.

This clonotype was counted a few times. A read error may produce the germline difference seen at one junction end. The chain joins TRBV20-1 to TRBJ1-2; no reliable D call. This CDR3 is built from 13 residues. Germline CDR1 is DFQATT and CDR2 is SNEGSKA (reference sequence). This chain's CDR3 is CSAPVLLNYSYTF. The CDR3 coding sequence is TGCAGTGCCCCGGTCCTTTTAAACTATAGCTACACCTTC.

This clonotype was observed a handful of times. V is TRBV4-1 and J is TRBJ2-5; the D call may be TRBD1 or TRBD2 (5 bases each). The V end was cut by 0 bases, the J end by 1 base, with 9 bases between. Germline CDR1 reads MGHRA; CDR2 reads YSYEKL. The CDR3 has 15 amino acids. The CDR3 sequence is CASSQDPGSQETQYF. CDR3 in DNA: TGCGCCAGCAGCCAAGATCCAGGGAGCCAAGAGACCCAGTACTTC.

This chain connects TRBV7-9 to TRBJ2-2; 8 bases align to TRBD1. Trimming took 2 bases from V and 6 from J; bases not matched to a gene: 5. The V gene's germline CDR1 is SEHNR and CDR2 FQNEAQ (reference sequence). The CDR3 spans 15 residues. Written as DNA, the CDR3 is TGTGCCAGCAGCTTACAGGGGGCGCTTCCCGGGGAGCTGTTTTTT. Translation: CASSLQGALPGELFF. The full variable domain, in which reference TRBV7-9 and TRBJ2-2 provide the parts outside the CDR3, is DTGVSQNPRHKITKRGQNVTFRCDPISEHNRLYWYRQTLGQGPEFLTYFQNEAQLEKSRLLSDRFSAERPKGSFSTLEIQRTEQGDSAMYLCASSLQGALPGELFFGEGSRLTVL.

At least ten counts were recorded for this clonotype. The CDR3 DNA reads as TGTGCCAGCACCGTAGCGGGAAGGGCCTTCAATGAGCAGTTCTTC. It yields the protein CASTVAGRAFNEQFF. The chain combines TRBV6-2 or TRBV6-3 with TRBJ2-1; 8 positions agree with TRBD2. Trimming cost V 7 bases and J 6 bases; bases outside gene matches: 11. Germline V gives CDR1 MNHEY, CDR2 SVGEGT. CDR3 size: 15 residues.

The V gene is TRBV2, the J gene TRBJ2-5; the D is unclear. V was cut by 2 bases and J by 5 bases, with 9 bases left in between. The CDR3 loop spans 13 amino acids. Germline CDR1 is SNHLY and CDR2 is FYNNEI. Here the CDR3 reads CASSESRPETQYF. The CDR3 DNA sequence: TGTGCCAGCAGTGAATCGCGGCCGGAGACCCAGTACTTC. The full variable domain, completed using reference TRBV2 and TRBJ2-5, is EPEVTQTPSHQVTQMGQEVILRCVPISNHLYFYWYRQILGQKVEFLVSFYNNEISEKSEIFDDQFSVERPDGSNFTLKIRSTKLEDSAMYFCASSESRPETQYFGPGTRLLVL.

This clonotype was picked up many times. The CDR3 DNA is TGTGCCAGCAGTTACTCCGCGGGGGCTAGCTACAATGAGCAGTTCTTC. Translating it yields CASSYSAGASYNEQFF. The chain couples TRBV6-5 to TRBJ2-1; perhaps TRBD2 as D (7 bases). Germline V CDR1 and CDR2: MNHEY, SVGAGI. Trimming shortened V by 0 bases and J by 3 bases, and 12 bases separated the two germline ends. CDR3 length: 16 residues.

This clonotype was counted ten times or more. The gene calls are TRBV20-1 and TRBJ2-7, with D unresolved. This CDR3 is 12 amino acids long. The germline V and J ends were trimmed by 1 base and 2 bases, with 6 bases remaining between them. Germline-derived CDR1 and CDR2 are DFQATT and SNEGSKA (reference sequence). CDR3 DNA sequence: TGCAGTGCTAGAGGGCTAGCCTACGAGCAGTACTTC. Translation: CSARGLAYEQYF.

The table lists this clonotype with many counts. This chain joins TRBV11-3 and TRBJ1-4; maybe TRBD1 (5 bases). Germline-derived CDR1 and CDR2 are SGHNT and YENEEA. V lost 5 bases to trimming and J lost 8 bases, with 15 bases between them. This CDR3 is 14 amino acids long. The CDR3 here is CASSIPGRPEKLFF. The CDR3 DNA reads as TGTGCCAGCAGCATCCCGGGACGGCCGGAAAAACTGTTTTTT. The full variable domain, rest sourced from reference TRBV11-3 and TRBJ1-4, is EAGVVQSPRYKIIEKKQPVAFWCNPISGHNTLYWYLQNLGQGPELLIRYENEEAVDDSQLPKDRFSAERLKGVDSTLKIQPAELGDSAVYLCASSIPGRPEKLFFGSGTQLSVL.

This clonotype was seen more than once but under ten times. This chain uses TRBV28 with TRBJ1-1; D not certain. Germline CDR1 is MDHEN and CDR2 is SYDVKM. Trimming cost V 5 bases and J 2 bases, with 9 bases left between them. The length of the CDR3 is 13 residues. CDR3 region: CASSQILNTEAFF. The CDR3 DNA reads TGTGCCAGCAGTCAAATTTTAAACACTGAAGCTTTCTTT.

The gene calls are TRBV4-1 and TRBJ2-1, with D uncertain. Germline-derived CDR1 and CDR2 are MGHRA and YSYEKL. This CDR3 region has 17 residues. The V gene lost 3 bases and the J gene lost 7 bases, with 22 bases spanning the gap. The DNA of the CDR3 is TGCGCCAGCAGCCAGGGCCCCCAGCGCGCGAGGTCAAATGAGCAGTTCTTC. This gives the protein CASSQGPQRARSNEQFF.

There are many counts of this clonotype. V gene TRBV2 combines with J gene TRBJ2-5; D might be TRBD2 (6 bases). CDR1 and CDR2 (germline): SNHLY, FYNNEI. Trimming cost V 6 bases and J 4 bases, with 15 bases left between them. This CDR3 spans 14 amino acids. As DNA, the CDR3 is TGTGCCAGCAGCGTCGGAGGGCGCAGAGAGACCCAGTACTTC. This encodes CASSVGGRRETQYF.

This clonotype was seen ten or more times. This CDR3 reads CASRETGRVGTHEQFF. The CDR3 DNA sequence: TGTGCCAGCAGAGAGACGGGGCGGGTGGGTACACATGAGCAGTTCTTC. V usage is TRBV6-2 or TRBV6-3 and J usage is TRBJ2-1; D may match TRBD1 or TRBD2 (5 bases each). Trimming removed 6 bases from V and 8 bases from J, with 23 bases in between. Germline loops: CDR1 MNHEY, CDR2 SVGEGT. The CDR3 runs 16 residues.

The chain combines TRBV6-5 with TRBJ2-7; D possibly uses TRBD1 or TRBD2 (5 bases each). V lost 0 bases, J lost 1 base, and 13 bases lay in between. This CDR3 has 16 amino acids. Germline V gene data show CDR1 as MNHEY and CDR2 as SVGAGI. This CDR3 reads CASSYSRPGLSYEQYF. CDR3 DNA sequence: TGTGCCAGCAGTTACTCTAGACCGGGGCTATCCTACGAGCAGTACTTC.

This clonotype was seen repeatedly, ten times or more. The rearrangement joins TRBV7-9 to TRBJ2-3; maybe TRBD2 (6 bases). The J call may be faulty, since TRBJ2-7 better matches the DNA end. The CDR3 has 14 residues. The germline V gene encodes CDR1 SEHNR and CDR2 FQNEAQ (reference sequence). As DNA, the CDR3 is TGTGCCAGCAGCTTCCCGGGGGACCCTTACGAGCAGTACTTC. Translated, it gives CASSFPGDPYEQYF.

This clonotype was found many times. The chain combines TRBV20-1 with TRBJ1-1; D unresolved. V was clipped by 3 bases and J by 3 bases, with 2 bases between them. The germline V gene encodes CDR1 DFQATT and CDR2 SNEGSKA (reference sequence). The CDR3 has 10 residues. CDR3 in amino acids: CSASDTEAFF. CDR3 DNA: TGCAGTGCTAGTGACACTGAAGCTTTCTTT.

This clonotype was detected a few times. The J gene is TRBJ1-1, the V gene TRBV28; unclear D gene. There are 14 residues in the CDR3. Looked up from germline, CDR1 is MDHEN and CDR2 is SYDVKM. The V and J ends lost 5 bases and 4 bases respectively, with 14 bases between them. The CDR3 loop is CASSPLSSGTEAFF. For the CDR3, the DNA is TGTGCCAGCAGTCCATTATCCTCCGGCACTGAAGCTTTCTTT.

This clonotype was observed a few times. The CDR3 bases are TGTGCCAGCAGCTTAGAGGCGGGCCGAGCCTACGAGCAGTACTTC. Protein sequence: CASSLEAGRAYEQYF. V usage is TRBV7-9 and J usage is TRBJ2-7, with D possibly matching TRBD2 (5 bases). CDR3 size: 15 residues. Trimming shortened V by 1 base and J by 2 bases, and 12 bases separated the two germline ends. Germline loops: CDR1 SEHNR, CDR2 FQNEAQ (reference sequence).